Reported below is one TCR beta chain. The record originates from a study of blood T cell repertoires in COVID-19. Study as a whole: Researchers got acute and convalescent COVID-19 samples from the United States, Italy and Spain. PBMCs, B-cell-depleted T cells, or T cells provided the cDNA or gDNA that made up the material.

The V and J ends lost 1 base and 0 bases respectively, with 7 bases between them. The CDR3 loop spans 15 amino acids. CDR1 and CDR2 from the germline V gene are LGHDT and YNNKEL (reference sequence). In the study's own analysis: Researchers report that nucleated cell counts were estimated from reference gene primer amplification. Sequencing used immunoSEQ multiplex PCR; TCRdb keeps in-frame clones, though not all of them. V and J calls and clone size are copied from that table; D and trimming were computed from the DNA. The sample lists about 150,000 clones, 80% to 90% occurring once. This TCR came from a man of 80 years or more with acute or convalescent COVID-19. This chain connects TRBV3-1 (or the pseudogene TRBV3-2) to TRBJ1-5; D not certain. The specimen sequenced was peripheral blood. CDR3 sequence (DNA): TGTGCCAGCAGCCAAGGAGGGAATAGCAATCAGCCCCAGCATTTT. Translated: CASSQGGNSNQPQHF.